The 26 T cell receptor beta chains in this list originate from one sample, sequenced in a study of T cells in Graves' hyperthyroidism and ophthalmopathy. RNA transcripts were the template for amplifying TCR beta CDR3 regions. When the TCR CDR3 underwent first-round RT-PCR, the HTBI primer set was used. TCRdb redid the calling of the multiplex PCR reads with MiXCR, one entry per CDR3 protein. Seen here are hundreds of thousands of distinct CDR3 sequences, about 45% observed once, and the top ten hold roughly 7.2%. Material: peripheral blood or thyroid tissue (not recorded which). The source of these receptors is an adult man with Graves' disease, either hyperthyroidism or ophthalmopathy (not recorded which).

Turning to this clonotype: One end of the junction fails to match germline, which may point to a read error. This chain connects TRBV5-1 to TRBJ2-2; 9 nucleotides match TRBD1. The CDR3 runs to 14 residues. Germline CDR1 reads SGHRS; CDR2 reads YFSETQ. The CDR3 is CASSLQGASNEQFF. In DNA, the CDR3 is TGCGCCAGCAGCTTACAGGGGGCGAGCAATGAGCAGTTTTTT.

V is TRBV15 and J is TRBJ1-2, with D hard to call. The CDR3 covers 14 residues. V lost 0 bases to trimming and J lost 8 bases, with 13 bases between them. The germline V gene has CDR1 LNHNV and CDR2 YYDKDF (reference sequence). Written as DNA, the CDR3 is TGTGCCACCAGCAGAGATTTGAGGGCGTCAGGCTACACCTTC. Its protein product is CATSRDLRASGYTF. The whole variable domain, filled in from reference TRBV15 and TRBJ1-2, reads DAMVIQNPRYQVTQFGKPVTLSCSQTLNHNVMYWYQQKSSQAPKLLFHYYDKDFNNEADTPDNFQSRRPNTSFCFLDIRSPGLGDTAMYLCATSRDLRASGYTFGSGTRLTVV.

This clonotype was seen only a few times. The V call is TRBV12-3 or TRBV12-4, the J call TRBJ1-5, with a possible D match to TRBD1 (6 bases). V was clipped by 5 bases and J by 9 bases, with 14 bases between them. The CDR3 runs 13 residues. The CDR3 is CASSGGPGGPQHF. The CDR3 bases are TGTGCCAGCAGTGGGGGCCCGGGGGGGCCCCAGCATTTT.

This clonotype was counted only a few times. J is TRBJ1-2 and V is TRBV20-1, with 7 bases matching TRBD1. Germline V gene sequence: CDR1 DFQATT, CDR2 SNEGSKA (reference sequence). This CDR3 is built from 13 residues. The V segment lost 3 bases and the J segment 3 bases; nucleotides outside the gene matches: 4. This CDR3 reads CSAREGADYGYTF. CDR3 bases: TGCAGTGCTAGGGAGGGGGCGGACTATGGCTACACCTTC.

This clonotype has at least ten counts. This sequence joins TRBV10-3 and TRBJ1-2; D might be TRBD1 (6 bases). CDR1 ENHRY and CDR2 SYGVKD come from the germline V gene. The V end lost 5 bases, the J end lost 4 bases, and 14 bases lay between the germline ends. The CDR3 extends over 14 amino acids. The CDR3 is CAISPGDGTYGYTF. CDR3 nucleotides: TGTGCCATCAGTCCAGGGGATGGTACCTATGGCTACACCTTC.

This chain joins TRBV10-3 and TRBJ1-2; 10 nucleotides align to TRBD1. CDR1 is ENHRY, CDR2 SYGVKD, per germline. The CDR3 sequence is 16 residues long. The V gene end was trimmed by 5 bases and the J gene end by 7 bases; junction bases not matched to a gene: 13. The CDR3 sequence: CAISPDPDRGHSGYTF. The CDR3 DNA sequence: TGTGCCATCAGTCCTGACCCCGACAGGGGGCATAGTGGCTACACCTTC.

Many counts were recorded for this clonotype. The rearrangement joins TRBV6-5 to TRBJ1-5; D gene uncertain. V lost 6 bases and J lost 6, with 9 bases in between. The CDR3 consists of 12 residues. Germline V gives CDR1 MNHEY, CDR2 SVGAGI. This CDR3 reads CASSRSGQPQHF. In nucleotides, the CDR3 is TGTGCCAGCAGCAGGAGTGGTCAGCCCCAGCATTTT.

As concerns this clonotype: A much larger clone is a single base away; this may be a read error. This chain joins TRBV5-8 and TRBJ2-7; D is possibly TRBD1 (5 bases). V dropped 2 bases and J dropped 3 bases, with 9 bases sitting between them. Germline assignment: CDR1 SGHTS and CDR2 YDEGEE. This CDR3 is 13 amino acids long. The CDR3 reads CASSFDSYYEQYF. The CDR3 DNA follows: TGTGCCAGCAGCTTCGACAGCTACTACGAGCAGTACTTC.

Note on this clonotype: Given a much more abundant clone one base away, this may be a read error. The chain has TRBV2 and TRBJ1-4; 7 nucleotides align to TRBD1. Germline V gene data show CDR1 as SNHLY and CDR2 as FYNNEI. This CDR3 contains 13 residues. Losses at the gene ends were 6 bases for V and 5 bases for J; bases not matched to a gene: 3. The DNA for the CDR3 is TGTGCCAGCAGCGGACAGGAAAATGAAAAACTGTTTTTT. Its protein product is CASSGQENEKLFF.

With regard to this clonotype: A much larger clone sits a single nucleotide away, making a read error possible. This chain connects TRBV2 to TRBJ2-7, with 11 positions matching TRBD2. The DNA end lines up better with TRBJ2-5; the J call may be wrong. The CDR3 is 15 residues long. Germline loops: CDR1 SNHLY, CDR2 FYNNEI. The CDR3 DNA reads TGTGCCAGCAGCCTACTAGCGGGAGAACAAGAGACCCAGTACTTC. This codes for CASSLLAGEQETQYF.

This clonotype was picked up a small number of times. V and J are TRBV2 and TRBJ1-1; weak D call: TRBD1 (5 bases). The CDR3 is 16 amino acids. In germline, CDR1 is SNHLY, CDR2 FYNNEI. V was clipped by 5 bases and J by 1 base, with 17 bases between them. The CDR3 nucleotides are TGTGCCAGCAGTTACTCGGTGGGGGTCAAGAACACTGAAGCTTTCTTT. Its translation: CASSYSVGVKNTEAFF.

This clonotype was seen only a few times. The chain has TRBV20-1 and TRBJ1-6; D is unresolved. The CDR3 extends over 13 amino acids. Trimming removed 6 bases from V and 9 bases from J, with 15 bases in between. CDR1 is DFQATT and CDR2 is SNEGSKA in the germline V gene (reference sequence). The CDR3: CSATTGQSSPLHF. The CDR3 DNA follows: TGCAGTGCGACTACGGGCCAATCTTCACCCCTCCACTTT.

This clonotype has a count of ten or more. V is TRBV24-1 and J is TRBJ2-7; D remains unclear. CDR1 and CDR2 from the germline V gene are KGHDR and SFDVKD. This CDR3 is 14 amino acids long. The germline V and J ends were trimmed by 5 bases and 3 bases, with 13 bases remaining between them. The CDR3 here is CATSALNTVYEQYF. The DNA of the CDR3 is TGTGCCACCAGTGCCCTCAATACAGTCTACGAGCAGTACTTC.

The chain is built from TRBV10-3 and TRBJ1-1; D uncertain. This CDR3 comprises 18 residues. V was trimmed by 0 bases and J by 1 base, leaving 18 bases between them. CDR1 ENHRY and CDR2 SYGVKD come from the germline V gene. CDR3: CAISESSGRPLGNTEAFF. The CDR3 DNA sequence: TGTGCCATCAGTGAGTCTAGCGGGAGGCCTCTCGGGAACACTGAAGCTTTCTTT.

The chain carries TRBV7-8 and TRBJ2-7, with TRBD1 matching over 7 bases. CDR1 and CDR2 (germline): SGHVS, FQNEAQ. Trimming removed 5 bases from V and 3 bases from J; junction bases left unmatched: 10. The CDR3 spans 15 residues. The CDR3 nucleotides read TGTGCCAGCAGCAGCCGAGGGGGCCATTTCTACGAGCAGTACTTC. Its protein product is CASSSRGGHFYEQYF.

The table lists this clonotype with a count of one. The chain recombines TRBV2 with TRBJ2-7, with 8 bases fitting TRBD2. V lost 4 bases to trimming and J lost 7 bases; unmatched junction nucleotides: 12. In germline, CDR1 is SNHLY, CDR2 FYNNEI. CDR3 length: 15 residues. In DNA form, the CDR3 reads TGTGCCAGCAGTGGTCCGGGACTAGTTGCCAATGAGCAGTACTTC. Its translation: CASSGPGLVANEQYF.

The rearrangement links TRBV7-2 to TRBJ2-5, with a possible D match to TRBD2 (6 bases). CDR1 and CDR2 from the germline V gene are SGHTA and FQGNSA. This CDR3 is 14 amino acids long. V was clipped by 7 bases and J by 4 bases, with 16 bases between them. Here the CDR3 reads CASMLAPGRETQYF. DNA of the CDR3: TGTGCCAGCATGCTAGCGCCAGGGAGAGAGACCCAGTACTTC.

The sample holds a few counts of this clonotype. The CDR3 spells CASSLGVTGSNQPQHF. CDR3 DNA sequence: TGTGCCAGCAGCTTGGGAGTGACGGGTAGCAATCAGCCCCAGCATTTT. The chain couples TRBV5-6 to TRBJ1-5; D gene unclear. This CDR3 has 16 residues. Germline CDR1 and CDR2: SGHDT and YYEEEE. V gave up 0 bases and J gave up 0 bases, with 10 bases separating them.

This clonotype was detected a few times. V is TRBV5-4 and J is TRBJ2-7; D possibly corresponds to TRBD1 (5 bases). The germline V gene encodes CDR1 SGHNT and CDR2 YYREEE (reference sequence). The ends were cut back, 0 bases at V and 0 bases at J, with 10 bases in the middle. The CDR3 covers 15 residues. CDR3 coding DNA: TGTGCCAGCAGCTTGGCAGGGCGGATCTCCTACGAGCAGTACTTC. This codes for CASSLAGRISYEQYF. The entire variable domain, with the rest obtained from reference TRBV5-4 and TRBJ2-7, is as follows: ETGVTQSPTHLIKTRGQQVTLRCSSQSGHNTVSWYQQALGQGPQFIFQYYREEENGRGNFPPRFSGLQFPNYSSELNVNALELDDSALYLCASSLAGRISYEQYFGPGTRLTVT.

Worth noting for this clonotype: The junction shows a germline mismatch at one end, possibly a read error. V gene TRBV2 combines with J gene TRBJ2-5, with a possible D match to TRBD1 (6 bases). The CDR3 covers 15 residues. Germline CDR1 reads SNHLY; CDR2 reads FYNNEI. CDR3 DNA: TGCGCCAGCAGAATCACAGGACAGCCCGGCGAGACCCAGTACTTC. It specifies CASRITGQPGETQYF.

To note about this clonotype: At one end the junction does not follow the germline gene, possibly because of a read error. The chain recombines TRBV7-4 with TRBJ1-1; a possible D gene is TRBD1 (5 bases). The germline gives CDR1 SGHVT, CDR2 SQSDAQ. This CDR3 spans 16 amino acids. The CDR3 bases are TGCGCCAGCAGCCCACTCGTCGACAGCCTGGGCTCTGAAGCTTTCTTT. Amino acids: CASSPLVDSLGSEAFF. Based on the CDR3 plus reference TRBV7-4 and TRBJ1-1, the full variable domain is GAGVSQSPRYKVAKRGRDVALRCDSISGHVTLYWYRQTLGQGSEVLTYSQSDAQRDKSGRPSGRFSAERPERSVSTLKIQRTEQGDSAVYLCASSPLVDSLGSEAFFGQGTRLTVV.

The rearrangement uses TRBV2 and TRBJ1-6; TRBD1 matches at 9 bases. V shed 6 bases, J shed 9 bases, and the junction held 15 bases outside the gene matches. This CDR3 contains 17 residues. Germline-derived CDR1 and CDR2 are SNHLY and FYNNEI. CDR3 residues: CASSQGTGTGLGSPLHF. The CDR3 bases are TGTGCCAGCAGCCAAGGGACCGGGACAGGGCTAGGTTCACCCCTCCACTTT.

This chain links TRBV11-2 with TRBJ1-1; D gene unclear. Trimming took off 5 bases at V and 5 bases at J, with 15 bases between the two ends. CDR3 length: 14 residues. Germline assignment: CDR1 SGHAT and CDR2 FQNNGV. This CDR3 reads CASSGPPLRTEAFF. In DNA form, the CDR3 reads TGTGCCAGCAGCGGACCCCCCTTGAGGACTGAAGCTTTCTTT. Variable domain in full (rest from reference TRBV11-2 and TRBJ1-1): EAGVAQSPRYKIIEKRQSVAFWCNPISGHATLYWYQQILGQGPKLLIQFQNNGVVDDSQLPKDRFSAERLKGVDSTLKIQPAKLEDSAVYLCASSGPPLRTEAFFGQGTRLTVV.

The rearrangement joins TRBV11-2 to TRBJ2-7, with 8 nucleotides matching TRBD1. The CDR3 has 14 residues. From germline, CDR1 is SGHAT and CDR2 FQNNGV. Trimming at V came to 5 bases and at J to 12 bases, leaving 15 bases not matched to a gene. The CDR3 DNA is TGTGCCAGCAGCCAGATGACAGGGGTCACGACCGCGTACTTC. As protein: CASSQMTGVTTAYF.

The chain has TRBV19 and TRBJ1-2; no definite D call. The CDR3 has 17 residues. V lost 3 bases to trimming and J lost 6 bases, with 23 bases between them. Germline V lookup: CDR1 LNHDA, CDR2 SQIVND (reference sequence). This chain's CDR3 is CASSIRAGNPTLHGYTF. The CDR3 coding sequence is TGTGCCAGTAGTATCCGCGCCGGGAACCCAACTCTCCATGGCTACACCTTC.

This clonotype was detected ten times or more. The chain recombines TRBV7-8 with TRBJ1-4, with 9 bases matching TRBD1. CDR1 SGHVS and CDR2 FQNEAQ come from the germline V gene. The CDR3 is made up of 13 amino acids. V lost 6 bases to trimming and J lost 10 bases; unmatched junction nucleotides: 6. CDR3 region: CASSFQTGGKLFF. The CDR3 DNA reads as TGTGCCAGCAGTTTCCAGACAGGGGGAAAACTGTTTTTT.